This T cell receptor (beta chain) was observed in a study of vaccination effects on CD4 cells after COVID-19. Germline loops: CDR1 SGDLS, CDR2 YYNGEE. V was trimmed by 0 bases and J by 7 bases, leaving 14 bases between them. The CDR3 runs to 14 residues. ViraFEST assay sequencing came after antigen-specific CD4+ T cells were expanded with viral peptide pools. The authors isolated CD4+ T cells after roughly 10 days of culture. Confirmation by PCR established that the person had SARS-CoV-2 infection between March and December 2020. Assay: immunoSEQ multiplex PCR; the TCRdb copy retains only in-frame clones and omits some. The sample lists roughly 45,000 clones, about three quarters occurring once. About this clone itself: Its cognate antigen is unknown.

The sequence derives from a human donor who had a prior SARS-CoV-2 infection. This chain joins TRBV9 and TRBJ2-7; D not certain. The sample consisted of CD4+ T cells from PBMCs cultured with a peptide pool, taken before COVID-19 vaccination. The CDR3 nucleotides read TGTGCCAGCAGCGTAGGACCGTCCGCAGTGGAGCAGTACTTC. Its translation: CASSVGPSAVEQYF. The full variable domain, its missing parts supplied by reference TRBV9 and TRBJ2-7, is DSGVTQTPKHLITATGQRVTLRCSPRSGDLSVYWYQQSLDQGLQFLIQYYNGEERAKGNILERFSAQQFPDLHSELNLSSLELGDSALYFCASSVGPSAVEQYFGPGTRLTVT.